These T cell receptor beta chains were read from a single sample in a study of T cell responses to AZD1222 COVID-19 vaccine. Data came from immunoSEQ multiplex PCR; TCRdb stores just in-frame clones and leaves some out. The sample records about 140,000 clones, around 89% being singletons. This specimen consisted of peripheral blood, obtained on day 0 of AZD1222 vaccination. The source is an adult in good health. The CDR3 runs from the conserved cysteine through the conserved F or W. Fields, in order: CDR3 DNA, CDR3 protein, D gene, J gene, clone size, V gene. The D gene is left open where the match is weak. Not all rows give a size; the values are once, few, many and, for expanded clones, a class.

CDR3 DNA: TGTGCCAGCAGCTTTTTGGACAGGGGGAGTGAAAAACTGTTTTTT
CDR3 protein: CASSFLDRGSEKLFF
D gene: TRBD1
J gene: TRBJ1-4
clone size: once
V gene: TRBV7-2

CDR3 DNA: TGTGCCAGCAGTCCGGACTTCTCCGAATCTAATGAGCAGTTCTTC
CDR3 protein: CASSPDFSESNEQFF
D gene: -
J gene: TRBJ2-1
clone size: -
V gene: TRBV7-6

CDR3 DNA: TGTGCCAGCAGTTTAGAGCGGGGCAGGGAGAACTATGGCTACACCTTC
CDR3 protein: CASSLERGRENYGYTF
D gene: -
J gene: TRBJ1-2
clone size: -
V gene: TRBV28

CDR3 DNA: TGCGCCAGCAGCTACCCCGGGCAAGAGACCCAGTACTTC
CDR3 protein: CASSYPGQETQYF
D gene: -
J gene: TRBJ2-5
clone size: -
V gene: TRBV5-1

CDR3 DNA: TGTGCCAGTAGGGGGGGGCCTCAGCCCCAGCATTTT
CDR3 protein: CASRGGPQPQHF
D gene: -
J gene: TRBJ1-5
clone size: few
V gene: TRBV19

CDR3 DNA: TGTGCCAGCAGTTACGAGGGGCGGGGCTACACCTTC
CDR3 protein: CASSYEGRGYTF
D gene: -
J gene: TRBJ1-2
clone size: -
V gene: TRBV6-5

CDR3 DNA: TGTGCCAGCACCCTAGGAGGGCCCGGGACAGGGCCTAACTATGGCTACACCTTC
CDR3 protein: CASTLGGPGTGPNYGYTF
D gene: TRBD1
J gene: TRBJ1-2
clone size: -
V gene: TRBV7-6

CDR3 DNA: TGTGCCAGCAGTTACGGATACGGGGGAGTGGCGACTGAAGCTTTCTTT
CDR3 protein: CASSYGYGGVATEAFF
D gene: -
J gene: TRBJ1-1
clone size: once
V gene: TRBV6-5

CDR3 DNA: TGCGCCAGCAGCTTGAGTAGCGGGGGTTACACCGGGGAGCTGTTTTTT
CDR3 protein: CASSLSSGGYTGELFF
D gene: TRBD2
J gene: TRBJ2-2
clone size: -
V gene: TRBV5-1

CDR3 DNA: TGCGCCAGCAGCGGGCGACAGGGGACCGACACTGAAGCTTTCTTT
CDR3 protein: CASSGRQGTDTEAFF
D gene: TRBD1
J gene: TRBJ1-1
clone size: -
V gene: TRBV5-1

CDR3 DNA: TGTGCCAGCAGCGTACTGGCGGGAGAGGCAGATACGCAGTATTTT
CDR3 protein: CASSVLAGEADTQYF
D gene: TRBD2
J gene: TRBJ2-3
clone size: -
V gene: TRBV9